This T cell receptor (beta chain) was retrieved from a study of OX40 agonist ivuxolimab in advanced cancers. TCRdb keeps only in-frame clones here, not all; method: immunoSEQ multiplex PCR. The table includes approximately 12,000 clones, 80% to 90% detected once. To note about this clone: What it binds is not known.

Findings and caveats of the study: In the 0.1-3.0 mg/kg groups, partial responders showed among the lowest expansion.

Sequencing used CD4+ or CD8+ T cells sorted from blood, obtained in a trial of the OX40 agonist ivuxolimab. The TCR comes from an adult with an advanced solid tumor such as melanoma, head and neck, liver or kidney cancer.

CDR3 protein: CASSLIGREAYEQYF. The CDR3 coding sequence is TGTGCCAGCAGTTTAATCGGGCGGGAGGCCTACGAGCAGTACTTC. The chain employs TRBV27 and TRBJ2-7, with 8 bases matching TRBD2. The CDR3 has 15 residues. V dropped 2 bases and J dropped 2; count of bases not matched to a gene: 5. Germline V gene data show CDR1 as MNHEY and CDR2 as SMNVEV (reference sequence).